These 29 T cell receptor beta chains came from one sample sequenced in a study of T cell repertoires in aging, cancer and after chemotherapy. TCR beta rearrangements were amplified from peripheral blood genomic DNA. Rearranged V-D-J TRB sequences were amplified with a mixed TRB-A/B primer pool. TCRdb passed the multiplex PCR reads through MiXCR, listing each CDR3 protein once. This sample has approximately 5,800 distinct CDR3 sequences, with 30% to 40% found just once. The source material was blood. The receptors here all came from a human donor in good health.

The rearrangement links TRBV19 to TRBJ2-3; D is undetermined. This CDR3 has 15 amino acids. Germline V lookup: CDR1 LNHDA, CDR2 SQIVND (reference sequence). V lost 6 bases to trimming and J lost 3 bases, with 16 bases between them. The CDR3 protein is CASRDLGGSTDTQYF. In DNA form, the CDR3 reads TGTGCCAGTAGAGATCTAGGTGGCTCGACAGATACGCAGTATTTT. Supplemented by reference TRBV19 and TRBJ2-3, the full variable domain reads DGGITQSPKYLFRKEGQNVTLSCEQNLNHDAMYWYRQDPGQGLRLIYYSQIVNDFQKGDIAEGYSVSREKKESFPLTVTSAQKNPTAFYLCASRDLGGSTDTQYFGPGTRLTVL.

This clonotype was seen only a few times. The V call is TRBV29-1, the J call TRBJ2-7, with D perhaps assigned TRBD1 or TRBD2 (5 bases each). The V end was cut by 4 bases, the J end by 1 base, with 14 bases between. The CDR3 spans 14 residues. Germline assignment: CDR1 SQVTM and CDR2 ANQGSEA. CDR3 coding DNA: TGCAGCGTTGTAGGGACGAGGGGATCCTACGAGCAGTACTTC. Encoded protein: CSVVGTRGSYEQYF.

This clonotype occurred a few times. The J gene is TRBJ1-1, the V gene TRBV27; D is undetermined. The CDR3 is 16 amino acids. Germline CDR1 reads MNHEY; CDR2 reads SMNVEV (reference sequence). Deletions cut 2 bases from V and 1 base from J, with 14 bases between. The CDR3 sequence is CASSLTGGVRNTEAFF. The CDR3 nucleotides read TGTGCCAGCAGTTTAACGGGCGGGGTACGGAACACTGAAGCTTTCTTT.

This clonotype appeared once. This rearrangement joins TRBV11-2 to TRBJ1-2; D gene uncertain. Trimming stripped 4 bases from V and 2 bases from J, with 14 bases between. Germline values: CDR1 SGHAT, CDR2 FQNNGV. There are 15 residues in the CDR3. The CDR3 region is CASSSIDTPNYGYTF. As DNA, the CDR3 is TGTGCCAGCAGCTCCATTGACACACCAAACTATGGCTACACCTTC.

The J gene is TRBJ1-2, the V gene TRBV6-1; 9 bases map to TRBD1. Germline V gene sequence: CDR1 MNHNS, CDR2 SASEGT. Losses at the gene ends were 5 bases for V and 2 bases for J; bases not matched to a gene: 9. This CDR3 spans 16 amino acids. The CDR3 coding sequence is TGTGCCAGCAGTTCTAACCCGACAGGGGGAAACTATGGCTACACCTTC. Its translation is CASSSNPTGGNYGYTF.

V usage is TRBV5-6 and J usage is TRBJ1-6; D gene unclear. Germline V gene lookup returns CDR1 SGHDT and CDR2 YYEEEE. This CDR3 is 14 amino acids long. V was clipped by 0 bases and J by 9 bases, with 10 bases between them. CDR3 residues: CASSLALGSSPLHF. CDR3 sequence (DNA): TGTGCCAGCAGCTTGGCCTTAGGCAGTTCACCCCTCCACTTT.

This clonotype was picked up a small number of times. J is TRBJ1-2 and V is TRBV29-1, with 12 bases identical to TRBD1. Per the germline V gene, CDR1 is SQVTM and CDR2 is ANQGSEA. This CDR3 region has 16 residues. V was clipped by 6 bases and J by 2 bases; unmatched bases: 10. The chain's CDR3 is CSVQTSGQGANYGYTF. The CDR3 region has the DNA TGCAGCGTCCAAACCTCGGGACAGGGGGCGAACTATGGCTACACCTTC.

This clonotype was seen only a few times. The chain uses TRBV6-1 and TRBJ1-2; 10 nucleotides line up with TRBD1. CDR3 length equals 14 residues. CDR1 is MNHNS and CDR2 is SASEGT in the germline V gene. The J segment lost 3 bases and the V segment lost 6 bases, leaving 4 bases of the junction unmatched. CDR3 in amino acids: CASSWGTGDYGYTF. Here the CDR3 DNA reads TGTGCCAGCAGCTGGGGGACAGGGGACTATGGCTACACCTTC.

A remark on this clonotype: An end of the junction differs from the germline gene, which may be a read error. The J gene is TRBJ2-5, the V gene TRBV27, with 9 bases aligning to TRBD1. The CDR3 is 15 residues long. Germline V gene data show CDR1 as MNHEY and CDR2 as SMNVEV (reference sequence). As DNA, the CDR3 is TGTGCCATCAGTGAGGCGGGACAGGGAGGCGAGACCCAGTACTTC. It is translated as CAISEAGQGGETQYF.

This chain links TRBV6-5 with TRBJ2-3; the match to TRBD2 covers 9 bases. V lost 5 bases and J lost 2; bases outside the gene matches: 8. Germline V lookup: CDR1 MNHEY, CDR2 SVGAGI. The CDR3 contains 16 residues. The CDR3 is CASSRKSGGITDTQYF. The CDR3 coding sequence is TGTGCCAGCAGTAGAAAAAGCGGGGGGATCACAGATACGCAGTATTTT.

The genes are TRBV18 and TRBJ2-3; D ambiguous. The V end lost 4 bases, the J end lost 1 base, and 18 bases lay between the germline ends. Germline V lookup: CDR1 KGHSH, CDR2 LQKENI. This CDR3 spans 17 amino acids. The CDR3 nucleotides read TGTGCCAGCTCACTAGGTACGAGACACTATCGCACAGATACGCAGTATTTT. It specifies CASSLGTRHYRTDTQYF.

V is TRBV5-6 and J is TRBJ2-1; no clear D. The germline V gene encodes CDR1 SGHDT and CDR2 YYEEEE. The CDR3 has 16 residues. V lost 2 bases, J lost 0 bases, and 12 bases lay in between. This chain's CDR3 is CASSFQLQSSYNEQFF. In DNA, the CDR3 is TGTGCCAGCAGCTTCCAACTCCAGAGCTCCTACAATGAGCAGTTCTTC.

The V call is TRBV6-1, the J call TRBJ2-4, with no clear D. CDR1 and CDR2 from the germline V gene are MNHNS and SASEGT. This CDR3 contains 14 residues. V was shortened by 1 base and J by 6 bases, with 10 bases between the two germline ends. The CDR3 nucleotides read TGTGCCAGCAGTGAAGTCCACCAGCTAAACATTCAGTACTTC. This sequence encodes CASSEVHQLNIQYF.

A single count supports this clonotype. V is TRBV18 and J is TRBJ2-5, with 7 bases matching TRBD1. The CDR3 length is 15 residues. Germline CDR1 is KGHSH and CDR2 is LQKENI. V lost 3 bases to trimming and J lost 0 bases; unmatched junction nucleotides: 4. The CDR3 sequence: CASSPPGQYQETQYF. Written as DNA, the CDR3 is TGTGCCAGCTCACCCCCGGGACAGTACCAAGAGACCCAGTACTTC.

This clonotype occurred once. This chain connects TRBV7-9 to TRBJ2-7; 8 positions match TRBD2. The CDR3 length is 16 residues. Germline CDR1 and CDR2: SEHNR and FQNEAQ (reference sequence). Germline trimming cut 5 bases from V and 5 bases from J; bases unmatched to any gene: 14. DNA for the CDR3: TGTGCCAGCAGCCCCGCAACGATGGTAGCGGGGAACGAGCAGTACTTC. It encodes CASSPATMVAGNEQYF.

This clonotype was seen once. Compared with germline, one end of the junction differs, possibly owing to a read error. The chain is built from TRBV4-3 and TRBJ1-5, with D uncertain. CDR3 length equals 15 residues. The germline V gene has CDR1 LGHNA and CDR2 YSLEER. DNA of the CDR3: TGTGCCAGCAGCCAAGTAGGGCGGGTTGGACAGCCCCAGCATTTT. Amino acids: CASSQVGRVGQPQHF.

The chain couples TRBV4-2 to TRBJ2-5, with D hard to call. This CDR3 is 15 amino acids long. The germline V and J ends were trimmed by 0 bases and 7 bases, with 15 bases remaining between them. From germline, CDR1 is LGHNA and CDR2 YNFKEQ. CDR3: CASSQDRVAPGTQYF. CDR3 nucleotides: TGTGCCAGCAGCCAAGATCGGGTGGCCCCTGGGACCCAGTACTTC.

The V and J genes are TRBV7-2 and TRBJ2-5; TRBD2 matches 8 bases. Germline lookup yields CDR1 SGHTA and CDR2 FQGNSA. J gave up 2 bases and V 5 bases, and 4 bases lay outside the gene matches. This CDR3 contains 14 residues. This CDR3 is CASSRAGGQETQYF. The DNA for the CDR3 is TGTGCCAGCAGCCGTGCGGGGGGTCAAGAGACCCAGTACTTC.

Only a few counts were recorded for this clonotype. CDR3 loop: CASSRGGSSYNEQFF. CDR3 bases: TGTGCCAGCAGTCGCGGGGGTAGCTCCTACAATGAGCAGTTCTTC. The V and J genes are TRBV12-3 or TRBV12-4 and TRBJ2-1; 7 positions agree with TRBD2. Trimming removed 5 bases from V and 0 bases from J; junction bases left unmatched: 4. CDR3 length equals 15 residues.

The chain combines TRBV6-5 with TRBJ2-1; 8 bases map to TRBD2. The V gene end was trimmed by 0 bases and the J gene end by 5 bases; junction bases not matched to a gene: 3. The CDR3 length is 15 residues. In germline, CDR1 is MNHEY, CDR2 SVGAGI. The CDR3 here is CASSYSAGGNNEQFF. DNA of the CDR3: TGTGCCAGCAGTTACTCGGCGGGGGGTAACAATGAGCAGTTCTTC.

This clonotype is medium-sized. The CDR3 protein is CSAFTRDSFNKRDTQYF. The CDR3 DNA sequence: TGCAGCGCCTTCACTCGGGACTCTTTCAACAAGAGAGATACGCAGTATTTT. The gene calls are TRBV29-1 and TRBJ2-3; D may be TRBD2 (6 bases). Germline V CDR1 and CDR2: SQVTM, ANQGSEA. V dropped 7 bases and J dropped 5 bases, with 28 bases sitting between them. The CDR3 totals 17 residues.

By sample fraction, this clonotype is medium-sized. This chain connects TRBV19 to TRBJ2-7; 12 bases are shared with TRBD1. This CDR3 is built from 14 residues. J gave up 2 bases and V 7 bases, and 3 bases lay outside the gene matches. The germline V gene has CDR1 LNHDA and CDR2 SQIVND (reference sequence). The CDR3 DNA sequence: TGTGCCAGTACGGGACAGGGGGCCCCCTACGAGCAGTACTTC. Translating gives CASTGQGAPYEQYF.

J is TRBJ2-5 and V is TRBV27; D ambiguous. There are 13 residues in the CDR3. V gave up 4 bases and J gave up 5 bases, with 11 bases separating them. Germline V gene data show CDR1 as MNHEY and CDR2 as SMNVEV (reference sequence). The CDR3 DNA reads TGTGCCAGCAGTTCACAGACTGGGGAGACCCAGTACTTC. Protein product: CASSSQTGETQYF.

This clonotype is medium-sized within its sample. V is TRBV29-1 and J is TRBJ2-7; D not resolved. CDR3 length equals 13 residues. CDR1 is SQVTM, CDR2 ANQGSEA, per germline. V lost 7 bases to trimming and J lost 3 bases, with 16 bases between them. The CDR3 region has the DNA TGCAGCGCGACGACTGATCACGACTACGAGCAGTACTTC. Protein product: CSATTDHDYEQYF.

This clonotype turned up a few times. This chain links TRBV7-6 with TRBJ2-3; TRBD2 matches 9 bases. V gave up 1 base and J gave up 3 bases; unmatched junction bases: 8. The germline V gene encodes CDR1 SGHVS and CDR2 FNYEAQ. This CDR3 contains 17 residues. The CDR3 protein is CASSLGVAGVVTDTQYF. Written as DNA, the CDR3 is TGTGCCAGCAGCTTAGGGGTAGCGGGGGTTGTGACAGATACGCAGTATTTT.

The genes are TRBV19 and TRBJ1-3; the D gene is possibly TRBD1 (6 bases). The ends were cut back, 6 bases at V and 4 bases at J, with 13 bases in the middle. The germline CDR1 and CDR2 sequences are LNHDA and SQIVND (reference sequence). The CDR3 spans 14 residues. DNA of the CDR3: TGTGCCAGTAGACCCAGGGGAGCCGGAAACACCATATATTTT. Its translation: CASRPRGAGNTIYF.

This clonotype is categorized as medium-sized (0.01 to 0.1%). The V call is TRBV19, the J call TRBJ2-1; 14 bases agree with TRBD2. Per germline, CDR1 LNHDA and CDR2 SQIVND (reference sequence). The CDR3 totals 16 residues. V shed 5 bases, J shed 6 bases, and the junction held 6 bases outside the gene matches. CDR3 amino acids: CASSPGLAGEFNEQFF. The CDR3 DNA reads TGTGCCAGTAGTCCGGGACTAGCGGGGGAGTTCAATGAGCAGTTCTTC.

Judged by abundance, this clonotype is medium-sized. The chain is built from TRBV7-6 and TRBJ2-7, with 11 nucleotides matching TRBD2. CDR1 is SGHVS and CDR2 is FNYEAQ in the germline V gene. V was pared by 0 bases and J by 3 bases, with 7 bases of the junction left unmatched. CDR3 size: 17 residues. CDR3 loop: CASSLALLGTSGYEQYF. The CDR3 DNA reads TGTGCCAGCAGCTTAGCACTCCTAGGGACTAGCGGCTACGAGCAGTACTTC.

This clonotype was counted between two and nine times. The V gene is TRBV19, the J gene TRBJ2-3, with 10 bases matching TRBD1. Germline CDR1 and CDR2: LNHDA and SQIVND (reference sequence). J gave up 3 bases and V 5 bases, and 8 bases lay outside the gene matches. This CDR3 is built from 16 residues. The DNA of the CDR3 is TGTGCCAGTAGTGAGGCGCCGGGACAGGGGACAGATACGCAGTATTTT. Encoded protein: CASSEAPGQGTDTQYF.